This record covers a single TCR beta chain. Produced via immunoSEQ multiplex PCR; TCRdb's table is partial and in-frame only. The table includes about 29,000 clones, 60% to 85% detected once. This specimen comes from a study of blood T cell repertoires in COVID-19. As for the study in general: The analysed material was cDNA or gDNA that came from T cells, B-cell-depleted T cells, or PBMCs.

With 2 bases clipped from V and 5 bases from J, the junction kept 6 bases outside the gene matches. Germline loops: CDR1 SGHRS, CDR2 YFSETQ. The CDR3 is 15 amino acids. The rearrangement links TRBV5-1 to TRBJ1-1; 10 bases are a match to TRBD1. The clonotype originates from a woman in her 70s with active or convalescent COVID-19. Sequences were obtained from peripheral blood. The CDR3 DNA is TGCGCCAGCAGCTTCCAACGACAGGGGGCAACTGAAGCTTTCTTT. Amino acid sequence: CASSFQRQGATEAFF.